This passage covers 22 T cell receptor beta chains from one sample sequenced in a study of T cell changes during pregnancy in multiple sclerosis. Profiled with immunoSEQ multiplex PCR; TCRdb holds only in-frame clones, not every one. The sample includes 80,000 or so clones, approximately 95% seen only once; the top ten take more than 0.95%. The sequenced sample was peripheral blood, obtained in the second trimester of pregnancy. Receptor source: a female donor in good health, enrolled as a control in a pregnancy study.

DNA of the CDR3: TGCGCCAGCAGCCACCCCCCCAGCTCCTACGAGCAGTACTTC. Its translation: CASSHPPSSYEQYF. The chain links TRBV4-1 to TRBJ2-7; D uncertain. V was trimmed by 3 bases and J by 0 bases, leaving 9 bases between them. Germline-derived CDR1 and CDR2 are MGHRA and YSYEKL. The CDR3 sequence is 14 residues long.

This chain uses TRBV28 with TRBJ1-1, with D perhaps matching TRBD1 (5 bases). Trimming pared 7 bases from V and 2 bases from J, leaving 14 bases between. This CDR3 spans 14 amino acids. Per the germline V gene, CDR1 is MDHEN and CDR2 is SYDVKM. CDR3 coding DNA: TGTGCCAGCATCCGGGGCGGACTAAACACTGAAGCTTTCTTT. It codes for CASIRGGLNTEAFF.

The V gene is TRBV5-4, the J gene TRBJ2-5; D ambiguous. The CDR3 totals 12 residues. The germline V gene has CDR1 SGHNT and CDR2 YYREEE (reference sequence). The V end was cut by 0 bases, the J end by 5 bases, with 5 bases between. The DNA for the CDR3 is TGTGCCAGCAGCTTGGCCCAGGAGACCCAGTACTTC. Translating gives CASSLAQETQYF.

V is TRBV28 and J is TRBJ2-2, with no clear D. Trimming pared 6 bases from V and 4 bases from J, leaving 15 bases between. The CDR3 totals 15 residues. The germline V gene has CDR1 MDHEN and CDR2 SYDVKM. CDR3 residues: CASSLPGGPTGELFF. The CDR3 DNA sequence: TGTGCCAGCAGCCTTCCTGGTGGGCCCACCGGGGAGCTGTTTTTT.

The chain employs TRBV5-5 and TRBJ1-5; D gene ambiguous. This CDR3 has 14 amino acids. Germline V gene data show CDR1 as SGHKS and CDR2 as YYEKEE (reference sequence). V dropped 0 bases and J dropped 9 bases, with 13 bases sitting between them. CDR3 DNA: TGTGCCAGCAGCTTGGAACTGGACTCCGGGCCCCAGCATTTT. As protein: CASSLELDSGPQHF.

This rearrangement joins TRBV10-3 to TRBJ2-4; 10 bases map to TRBD1. Germline V gene data show CDR1 as ENHRY and CDR2 as SYGVKD. CDR3 length: 15 residues. V was pared by 5 bases and J by 6 bases, with 7 bases of the junction left unmatched. This CDR3 reads CAISLGTGVGNIQYF. The CDR3 DNA sequence: TGTGCCATCAGTCTCGGGACAGGGGTGGGAAACATTCAGTACTTC.

The chain recombines TRBV6-1 with TRBJ2-1; 7 bases are shared with TRBD2. V dropped 7 bases and J dropped 4; count of bases not matched to a gene: 19. The CDR3 consists of 18 residues. CDR1 is MNHNS, CDR2 SASEGT, per germline. CDR3 region: CASIERDPLIYPYNEQFF. The CDR3 nucleotides read TGTGCCAGCATTGAGCGGGACCCACTCATTTACCCTTACAATGAGCAGTTCTTC.

For the CDR3, the DNA is TGTGCCTGGAGTGTTCGGTTTGTGGCCCAGCATTTT. Its translation: CAWSVRFVAQHF. The chain couples TRBV30 to TRBJ1-5; D call uncertain. Trimming left V 0 bases short and J 11 bases short, with 11 bases between. CDR1 GTSNPN and CDR2 SVGIG come from the germline V gene (reference sequence). The CDR3 has 12 amino acids.

The chain combines TRBV27 with TRBJ2-3, with D possibly being TRBD2 (5 bases). The germline V gene encodes CDR1 MNHEY and CDR2 SMNVEV (reference sequence). V was trimmed by 3 bases and J by 0 bases, leaving 7 bases between them. The CDR3 is 14 residues long. CDR3 loop: CASSFSASTDTQYF. CDR3 sequence (DNA): TGTGCCAGCAGTTTTAGCGCTAGCACAGATACGCAGTATTTT.

The V call is TRBV7-9, the J call TRBJ2-1; 11 bases are a match to TRBD2. CDR1 and CDR2 from the germline V gene are SEHNR and FQNEAQ (reference sequence). The CDR3 length is 15 residues. The V segment lost 2 bases and the J segment 10 bases; nucleotides outside the gene matches: 7. CDR3 DNA sequence: TGTGCCAGCAGCTTAACGGGACTAGCGGTAAACGAGCAGTTCTTC. It codes for CASSLTGLAVNEQFF. Combining the CDR3 with reference TRBV7-9 and TRBJ2-1 gives the whole variable domain DTGVSQNPRHKITKRGQNVTFRCDPISEHNRLYWYRQTLGQGPEFLTYFQNEAQLEKSRLLSDRFSAERPKGSFSTLEIQRTEQGDSAMYLCASSLTGLAVNEQFFGPGTRLTVL.

J is TRBJ2-5 and V is TRBV27; 7 nucleotides line up with TRBD2. The CDR3 is made up of 15 amino acids. Looked up from germline, CDR1 is MNHEY and CDR2 is SMNVEV (reference sequence). J was trimmed by 1 base and V by 2 bases; bases with no gene match: 4. The CDR3 loop is CASSLGGVLQETQYF. The CDR3 bases are TGTGCCAGCAGTTTAGGGGGGGTCCTCCAAGAGACCCAGTACTTC.

The V gene is TRBV5-1, the J gene TRBJ2-3, with a possible D match to TRBD1 (5 bases). Trimming removed 4 bases at V and 0 bases at J, with 15 bases between. The CDR3 is made up of 16 amino acids. The germline CDR1 and CDR2 sequences are SGHRS and YFSETQ. The CDR3: CASSKDRETSTDTQYF. In DNA, the CDR3 is TGCGCCAGCAGCAAAGACAGAGAAACTAGCACAGATACGCAGTATTTT.

This chain joins TRBV7-9 and TRBJ2-3, with 12 bases lining up with TRBD2. Germline loops: CDR1 SEHNR, CDR2 FQNEAQ (reference sequence). The trim removed 2 bases at V and 2 bases at J, leaving 8 bases unmatched. The CDR3 totals 18 residues. CDR3 sequence (DNA): TGTGCCAGCAGCTTAAGCATTCGGACTAGCGGGACCACAGATACGCAGTATTTT. Protein: CASSLSIRTSGTTDTQYF.

The chain is built from TRBV13 and TRBJ2-1, with D possibly being TRBD2 (6 bases). Trimming removed 10 bases at V and 1 base at J, with 14 bases between. The CDR3 contains 14 residues. From germline, CDR1 is PRHDT and CDR2 FYEKMQ (reference sequence). In DNA form, the CDR3 reads TGTGCCACCCCCGGGACTGTTTCCTACAATGAGCAGTTCTTC. Translating gives CATPGTVSYNEQFF.

The chain recombines TRBV10-3 with TRBJ1-1; a possible D gene is TRBD1 (5 bases). The CDR3 has 14 residues. The V gene lost 3 bases and the J gene lost 4 bases, with 12 bases spanning the gap. Germline V gives CDR1 ENHRY, CDR2 SYGVKD. The CDR3: CAISDGGSTTEAFF. CDR3 bases: TGTGCCATCAGTGACGGGGGATCGACCACTGAAGCTTTCTTT.

The chain links TRBV10-1 to TRBJ1-4, with D possibly matching TRBD1 (6 bases). V dropped 3 bases and J dropped 4 bases, with 12 bases sitting between them. This CDR3 comprises 15 residues. Germline V gene sequence: CDR1 WNHNN, CDR2 SYGVQD (reference sequence). In DNA, the CDR3 is TGCGCCAGCAGTGATTGTGGGACAATTAATGAAAAACTGTTTTTT. It yields the protein CASSDCGTINEKLFF.

The CDR3 spells CASCTSTGELFF. The CDR3 coding sequence is TGTGCCAGCTGTACCAGCACCGGGGAGCTGTTTTTT. This sequence joins TRBV6-5 and TRBJ2-2; D not resolved. V lost 8 bases to trimming and J lost 4 bases, with 8 bases between them. CDR1 is MNHEY, CDR2 SVGAGI, per germline. The CDR3 sequence is 12 residues long.

J is TRBJ2-2 and V is TRBV28, with 10 bases lining up with TRBD1. Germline CDR1 is MDHEN and CDR2 is SYDVKM. V trimming: 3 bases; J trimming: 2 bases; junction bases outside the gene matches: 12. The CDR3 consists of 19 residues. CDR3 loop: CASSFVPTLTGGNTGELFF. CDR3 nucleotides: TGTGCCAGCAGTTTTGTCCCCACGCTGACAGGGGGCAACACCGGGGAGCTGTTTTTT.

The chain couples TRBV2 to TRBJ2-3; possible D gene TRBD2, 6 bases. CDR1 and CDR2 (germline): SNHLY, FYNNEI. The CDR3 totals 12 residues. V dropped 7 bases and J dropped 5 bases, with 10 bases sitting between them. The CDR3 loop is CASIRDLDTQYF. The CDR3 DNA sequence: TGTGCCAGCATCAGGGACTTAGATACGCAGTATTTT.

Only one count was recorded for this clone. As DNA, the CDR3 is TGTGCCAGCAGCCTCCCTGGGGGGACCGAGCAGTACTTC. It translates to CASSLPGGTEQYF. V is TRBV28 and J is TRBJ2-7; tentative D call: TRBD2 (6 bases). Trimming took 6 bases from V and 6 from J, leaving 15 bases between them. This CDR3 has 13 residues. Germline V CDR1 and CDR2: MDHEN, SYDVKM.

This clone appeared a single time. This chain joins TRBV2 and TRBJ1-4, with 8 bases lining up with TRBD1. The germline gives CDR1 SNHLY, CDR2 FYNNEI. The CDR3 runs 12 residues. With 9 bases clipped from V and 7 bases from J, the junction kept 4 bases outside the gene matches. The CDR3 nucleotides are TGTGCCAGGCGGACAGGGAGTGAAAAACTGTTTTTT. This gives the protein CARRTGSEKLFF.

The rearrangement uses TRBV6-1 and TRBJ2-3; a weak D match, TRBD2 (5 bases). Per germline, CDR1 MNHNS and CDR2 SASEGT. This CDR3 has 14 amino acids. The V end was cut by 5 bases, the J end by 1 base, with 10 bases between. The CDR3 region has the DNA TGTGCCAGCAGTCTCTCACTAGGCACAGATACGCAGTATTTT. Protein sequence: CASSLSLGTDTQYF.